The 10 T cell receptor beta chains listed next were all sequenced from one sample in a study of CD8 T cells in Susac syndrome. With random hexamers, roughly 0.45 to 1 ug RNA was reverse transcribed. Each CDR3 protein is one row after TCRdb ran MiXCR on the immunoSEQ multiplex PCR reads. Here the sample spans under 150,000 distinct CDR3 sequences, 90% to 96% being singletons. The sequencing sample was made of CD4+ T cells from PBMCs. These receptors all come from a human donor with Susac syndrome.

The J gene is TRBJ2-5, the V gene TRBV3-1; 7 bases line up with TRBD2. V was clipped by 4 bases and J by 6 bases; unmatched bases: 8. Per germline, CDR1 LGHDT and CDR2 YNNKEL (reference sequence). CDR3 size: 14 residues. CDR3 sequence (DNA): TGTGCCAGCAGCCCTTCCCGCGGGAGACAGACCCAGTACTTC. As protein: CASSPSRGRQTQYF.

The rearrangement joins TRBV4-2 to TRBJ1-2; D may be TRBD1 (6 bases). V was cut by 1 base and J by 0 bases, with 12 bases left in between. Germline values: CDR1 LGHNA, CDR2 YNFKEQ. The CDR3 spans 16 residues. The CDR3 DNA follows: TGTGCCAGCAGCCAAGTGGGGACACTAGCTAACTATGGCTACACCTTC. Its protein is CASSQVGTLANYGYTF.

The rearrangement uses TRBV20-1 and TRBJ2-7, with 10 bases that match TRBD1. The CDR3 is 15 residues long. With 2 bases clipped from V and 1 base from J, the junction kept 5 bases outside the gene matches. The germline V gene has CDR1 DFQATT and CDR2 SNEGSKA (reference sequence). The CDR3 bases are TGCAGTGCTAGATCGGGACAGGGGTTATCCTACGAGCAGTACTTC. This gives the protein CSARSGQGLSYEQYF.

This chain uses TRBV28 with TRBJ1-5; maybe TRBD1 (6 bases). Germline values: CDR1 MDHEN, CDR2 SYDVKM. V lost 2 bases to trimming and J lost 2 bases, with 10 bases between them. The CDR3 length is 15 residues. The CDR3, as DNA: TGTGCCAGCAGTTTAACGTCAGGGGGCAATCAGCCCCAGCATTTT. This translates into CASSLTSGGNQPQHF.

The rearrangement joins TRBV15 to TRBJ1-2; weak D call: TRBD1 (5 bases). V was shortened by 0 bases and J by 8 bases, with 16 bases between the two germline ends. This CDR3 has 15 residues. The germline V gene has CDR1 LNHNV and CDR2 YYDKDF (reference sequence). CDR3 DNA sequence: TGTGCCACCAGCAGAGACTTCGTGGGACCATTGGGCTACACCTTC. It is translated as CATSRDFVGPLGYTF. Supplemented by reference TRBV15 and TRBJ1-2, the full variable domain reads DAMVIQNPRYQVTQFGKPVTLSCSQTLNHNVMYWYQQKSSQAPKLLFHYYDKDFNNEADTPDNFQSRRPNTSFCFLDIRSPGLGDTAMYLCATSRDFVGPLGYTFGSGTRLTVV.

The chain recombines TRBV11-2 with TRBJ2-3; 7 bases are shared with TRBD2. V lost 4 bases and J lost 0; bases outside the gene matches: 7. This CDR3 has 16 residues. Germline assignment: CDR1 SGHAT and CDR2 FQNNGV. CDR3 loop: CASSSPSGASTDTQYF. The CDR3 DNA sequence: TGTGCCAGCAGCTCGCCTAGCGGTGCTAGCACAGATACGCAGTATTTT.

The chain carries TRBV12-3 or TRBV12-4 and TRBJ1-6; 9 bases agree with TRBD1. V dropped 6 bases and J dropped 9; count of bases not matched to a gene: 9. This CDR3 contains 15 residues. Here the CDR3 reads CASRPTGQGTSPLHF. Here the CDR3 DNA reads TGTGCCAGCAGACCCACGGGACAGGGCACTTCACCCCTCCACTTT.

This chain joins TRBV20-1 and TRBJ1-4; D perhaps matches TRBD1 (5 bases). The ends were cut back, 4 bases at V and 0 bases at J, with 6 bases in the middle. The CDR3 loop spans 13 amino acids. Germline V CDR1 and CDR2: DFQATT, SNEGSKA (reference sequence). The CDR3 sequence: CSATQATNEKLFF. The CDR3 nucleotides read TGCAGTGCTACACAGGCAACTAATGAAAAACTGTTTTTT.

The rearrangement joins TRBV20-1 to TRBJ2-7, with D possibly being TRBD1 (5 bases). There are 12 residues in the CDR3. Germline lookup yields CDR1 DFQATT and CDR2 SNEGSKA (reference sequence). V was pared by 8 bases and J by 0 bases, with 11 bases between. The CDR3 DNA reads TGCAGTTGGGGCACCAGCTCCTACGAGCAGTACTTC. Translation: CSWGTSSYEQYF.

The V call is TRBV4-1, the J call TRBJ2-5; D is undetermined. In germline, CDR1 is MGHRA, CDR2 YSYEKL. CDR3 size: 14 residues. V lost 0 bases to trimming and J lost 5 bases, with 10 bases between them. In nucleotides, the CDR3 is TGCGCCAGCAGCCAAGATCAGCCGTGGGAGACCCAGTACTTC. It translates to CASSQDQPWETQYF.